The following is a T cell receptor (beta chain) sequence with its context. Its target is unknown. The data are from a study of cytomegalovirus exposure and HLA in healthy donors. Overall study findings and caveats: Some V segments could not be told apart, so they were left out, TRBV6-2 and TRBV6-3 among them. Listed as cytomegalovirus-associated were around 160 TCR beta chains. In a later analysis, an Asian-associated ancestry cluster reportedly showed fewer N-insertions than the approximately 620-donor mean. In a later analysis, CMV-associated beta chains were mostly HLA-associated, it appeared.

V shed 2 bases and J shed 3 bases, with 7 bases lying between them. CDR3 size: 13 residues. Germline V gives CDR1 WNHNN, CDR2 SYGVQD (reference sequence). It was with 60 Vbeta and 13 Jbeta primers that the PCR ran. Only in-frame clones appear in the TCRdb table, and some are missing; sequencing was by immunoSEQ multiplex PCR. The table has about 190,000 clones, roughly 80% seen once. The sequenced sample consisted of PBMCs. The V and J genes are TRBV10-1 and TRBJ1-1; D gene unclear. The sequence derives from a woman aged 18-29 years in good health and CMV-seronegative. The CDR3 DNA sequence: TGCGCCAGCAGTGAGAATCAGGACACTGAAGCTTTCTTT. This codes for CASSENQDTEAFF.